Detailed here is one T cell receptor (beta chain). The genes and germline here are from mouse. The DNA ends 3 residues before the CDR3 does, and the rest of the CDR3 is filled in from the germline J gene. V shed 4 bases, J shed 4 bases, and the junction held 7 bases outside the gene matches. The germline V gene has CDR1 SGHDT and CDR2 FRDEAV. The CDR3 length is 17 residues. Time point in this sample: mouse skin 6 weeks after grafting, around onset of hair loss. Mouse recipient skin underwent biopsy at grafting and again 3 and 6 weeks afterward. The data originate from a study of CD8+ T cells in alopecia areata. Following extraction, RNA underwent reverse transcription to cDNA, which served as the sequencing template. The assay was immunoSEQ multiplex PCR, and TCRdb's table has in-frame clones only and misses some. The repertoire shows some 6,000 clones, none seen only once; the top ten take 20% to 30%.

This chain links TRBV14 with TRBJ1-6; TRBD1 matches 11 bases. TRBJ1-6 is designated an ORF whose function remains uncertain. Sequences were derived from skin, sampled at week 6. The receptor was derived from a C3H/HeJ mouse with alopecia areata. The strain's MHC haplotype is H2-k. The CDR3 spells CASSIDGTGGYNSPLYF. The DNA read from the CDR3 is TGTGCCAGCAGTATAGACGGGACAGGGGGGTATAATTCGCCC.